This TCR beta chain stems from a study of beta chain features in type 1 diabetes. V was clipped by 5 bases and J by 7 bases; unmatched bases: 8. CDR3 length: 15 amino acids. Germline V gene sequence: CDR1 SGHTA, CDR2 FQGTGA. A note on this clone: Its antigen is not known.

Notes on the study in general: Type 1 diabetes patients had moderately but significantly shorter TCRB CDR3s in all four CD4+ subsets.

The isolated RNA, all of it, was reverse transcribed, so expressed TCRB transcripts were what got sequenced. Produced via immunoSEQ multiplex PCR; TCRdb's table is partial and in-frame only. The sample shows 300,000 to 350,000 clones, roughly 14% of them seen only once. The rearrangement uses TRBV7-3 and TRBJ2-1, with 10 positions matching TRBD2. The specimen sequenced was naive CD4+ T cells from blood. The sequence came from a young woman with type 1 diabetes. The chain's CDR3 is CASSPSSGSRNEQFF. The CDR3 nucleotides read TGTGCCAGCAGCCCTTCTAGCGGGAGTAGGAATGAGCAGTTCTTC. Combining the CDR3 with reference TRBV7-3 and TRBJ2-1 gives the whole variable domain GAGVSQTPSNKVTEKGKYVELRCDPISGHTALYWYRQSLGQGPEFLIYFQGTGAADDSGLPNDRFFAVRPEGSVSTLKIQRTERGDSAVYLCASSPSSGSRNEQFFGPGTRLTVL.